This TCR beta chain derives from a study of response to subunit inactivated influenza vaccine. TCRdb used MiXCR to reprocess the RT-PCR reads, holding one entry per CDR3 protein. The sample yields roughly 620,000 distinct CDR3 sequences, over 9% seen once. This clonotype was counted a few times. The CDR3 has 13 amino acids. With 4 bases removed from V and 6 bases from J, the gap between germline ends came to 12 bases. Germline V gene lookup returns CDR1 DFQATT and CDR2 SNEGSKA (reference sequence). These same records also appear under a second study, on T cells expressing NK-cell markers. That work states: cDNA encoding TCR beta was synthesized via 5'RACE template switching incorporating UMIs. It was sorted CD3+CD56-NKG2C+, CD3+CD56+NKG2C- and CD3+CD56+NKG2C+ T cells that provided the TCR beta repertoires. Eight donors were sequenced, seven testing HCMV-seropositive and one testing seronegative. Among CD8+ T cells from about six donors, dominant NKG2C+ clonotypes accounted for roughly 1.0-7.0%.

This TCR derives from a man aged 45-60 years who received an inactivated influenza vaccine. The sequencing here drew on PBMCs from blood, taken on the day of vaccination. The chain carries TRBV20-1 and TRBJ2-2; D uncertain. CDR3 sequence (DNA): TGCAGTGCTATGGCCCCAGGTCCCGGGGAGCTGTTTTTT. The encoded protein is CSAMAPGPGELFF.